One TCR beta chain is described in this entry. Its antigen is currently not known. No qualities accompany the bases; no much larger clone lies one base away. Here V drops 7 bases and J drops 3 bases, and the junction holds 14 bases not matched to any gene. Taken from the germline V gene, the CDR1 and CDR2 loops are SGDLS and YYNGEE. The cysteine opens and the phenylalanine closes a CDR3 of 17 amino acids. Just the 51-base CDR3 DNA is kept, in frame starting at base 1. This sample is drawn from a study of blood T cell repertoires in COVID-19 (dated by TCRdb to 2020 to 2021). Describing the broader study: Samples covering the acute and convalescent phases of COVID-19 were provided by collaborators in the United States, Italy and Spain. The prospective study material was composed of cDNA or gDNA derived from T cells, B-cell-depleted T cells, or PBMCs. Subjects who had been exposed to COVID-19, were actively infected with it, or had recovered from it provided the deeply sampled blood TCRbeta repertoires that made up the dataset. The repertoires were made available in a free public database intended to serve as a resource for research on the immune response to SARS-CoV-2. Samples were obtained from the ongoing ImmuneRACE study (first 160 participants) and from over 1,000 subjects provided by 6 global collaborators. A de-identified subject ID, COVID-19 status, age in years and sex were almost always included in the sample metadata. Where available, HLA class I and class II types were taken from metadata supplied by the sample provider and were not determined by assay-based typing. Overall results and qualifications from the work: The amount of clinical and demographic metadata varied by source and participant and was provided uncurated.

TCRbeta CDR3 regions were amplified from genomic DNA by means of the immunoSEQ Assay, a bias-controlled multiplex PCR. As for the original processing: The number of nucleated cells in each sample was estimated from the amplification of reference gene primers within the assay. Sequence reads were collapsed and filtered to measure the absolute abundance of every unique TCRbeta CDR3 rearrangement. Productive Simpson clonality was computed per sample as the square root of Simpson's diversity index over productive rearrangements. TCRdb obtained this table from immuneACCESS and retained in-frame rearrangements with V and J assigned. These tables miss some clones; where compared with another copy, unresolved V genes account for less than half of the shortfall, and the remainder is unexplained. The V and J calls and clone size were taken over from that table, and D and trimming were inferred from the DNA. The sample table lists about 100,000 clones, 85% of them with a count of one. The top ten clones comprise around 1.9% of the sample.

The collaborating institutions used their own protocols to collect whole blood in K2EDTA tubes. Collaborator samples were shipped for TCRbeta analysis as frozen whole blood, isolated PBMCs, or DNA extracted from either sample type. The specimen sequenced was peripheral blood. The sequence is built from TRBV9 and TRBJ2-2; TRBD1 matches 8 bases in the middle. The receptor's source is a woman in her 70s with active or convalescent COVID-19. Here is the DNA: TGTGCCAGCGACGACGGGACAGGCGTTCGGGACACCGGGGAGCTGTTTTTT. It codes for CASDDGTGVRDTGELFF.